Here is one T cell receptor (beta chain) with its context. This entry comes from a study of control samples from healthy donors and cancer patients. Libraries were prepared by immunoSEQ multiplex PCR; TCRdb keeps only in-frame clonotypes and omits some of them. The sample holds some 110,000 clones, around 82% seen once. V lost 3 bases and J 7 bases, leaving 10 bases between the germline ends. The length of the CDR3 is 13 residues. Sequencing input: blood. This chain links TRBV12-3 or TRBV12-4 with TRBJ1-5, with D uncertain. This sequence originates from a woman aged 50 to 60 in good health. CDR3 region: CASSFGPQQPQHF. The CDR3 DNA is TGTGCCAGCAGTTTCGGTCCGCAACAGCCCCAGCATTTT.